These 7 T cell receptor beta chains were sequenced from one sample in a study of cytomegalovirus exposure and HLA in healthy donors. Vbeta (60) and Jbeta (13) primers were used in the PCR. The data were produced by immunoSEQ multiplex PCR, yet TCRdb's version contains in-frame clones alone and is incomplete. This table has more than 110,000 clones, roughly 83% appearing once. Sequenced: PBMCs. All receptors derive from a female donor in good health and CMV-seronegative.

The chain is built from TRBV7-2 and TRBJ2-6; 8 bases are a match to TRBD1. CDR1 is SGHTA, CDR2 FQGNSA, per germline. The CDR3 runs to 17 residues. V was pared by 5 bases and J by 2 bases, with 8 bases of the junction left unmatched. CDR3 bases: TGTGCCAGCAGCCCTCGACAGGGGCAAACTGGGGCCAACGTCCTGACTTTC. It specifies CASSPRQGQTGANVLTF.

This chain joins TRBV30 and TRBJ2-7, with a tentative D call TRBD1 (6 bases). This CDR3 is built from 13 residues. Looked up from germline, CDR1 is GTSNPN and CDR2 is SVGIG (reference sequence). Trimming shortened V by 2 bases and J by 7 bases, and 15 bases separated the two germline ends. Here the CDR3 reads CAWSLIQGKEQYF. The CDR3 nucleotides read TGTGCCTGGAGTCTAATACAGGGTAAAGAGCAGTACTTC.

The rearrangement uses TRBV7-9 and TRBJ1-2; no definite D call. The CDR3 is made up of 12 amino acids. In germline, CDR1 is SEHNR, CDR2 FQNEAQ (reference sequence). V lost 3 bases, J lost 7 bases, and 9 bases lay in between. The chain's CDR3 is CASSFPGTGYTF. The DNA for the CDR3 is TGTGCCAGCAGCTTCCCAGGTACTGGCTACACCTTC.

The sample holds a few counts of this clone. V usage is TRBV5-4 and J usage is TRBJ1-1; D is undetermined. Trimming removed 2 bases at V and 8 bases at J, with 16 bases between. In germline, CDR1 is SGHNT, CDR2 YYREEE (reference sequence). The length of the CDR3 is 14 residues. The CDR3 sequence is CASSFDITSLEAFF. CDR3 bases: TGTGCCAGCAGCTTTGATATTACGAGTTTGGAAGCTTTCTTT.

In nucleotides, the CDR3 is TGTGCCAGCAGTTACTCGACAGGGGGCTCCTACGAGCAGTACTTC. It specifies CASSYSTGGSYEQYF. The chain couples TRBV6-6 to TRBJ2-7; 9 bases match TRBD1. The J segment lost 0 bases and the V segment lost 0 bases, leaving 0 bases of the junction unmatched. This CDR3 spans 15 amino acids. The germline V gene has CDR1 MNHNY and CDR2 SVGAGI (reference sequence).

The chain combines TRBV5-6 with TRBJ2-3; D possibly corresponds to TRBD1 (6 bases). This CDR3 is built from 15 residues. V lost 4 bases, J lost 4 bases, and 16 bases lay in between. CDR1 SGHDT and CDR2 YYEEEE come from the germline V gene. CDR3 region: CASSPTGLGADTQYF. The CDR3 DNA reads TGTGCCAGCAGCCCTACAGGGCTTGGGGCAGATACGCAGTATTTT.

This clone came up a few times. This rearrangement joins TRBV6-5 to TRBJ2-7; no reliable D call. Between the trimmed V and J ends, which lost 6 bases and 4 bases, there was a span of 13 bases. CDR3 length equals 13 residues. Germline V gives CDR1 MNHEY, CDR2 SVGAGI. In nucleotides, the CDR3 is TGTGCCAGCAGCTCGGTTCTGTGGTACGAGCAGTACTTC. This gives the protein CASSSVLWYEQYF.